Presented here are 22 T cell receptor beta chains from one specimen sequenced in a study of monozygotic twins with inflammatory bowel disease. TCRdb derives one entry per CDR3 protein from the 5' RACE reads, leaving out DNA. This sample contains roughly 200,000 distinct CDR3 sequences. What was sequenced was blood. These receptors were obtained from a human donor with ulcerative colitis or Crohn's disease, or a healthy co-twin of an affected twin (not recorded which).

This rearrangement joins TRBV5-1 to TRBJ2-6; without DNA, the TCRdb call of TRBD1 cannot be checked. Per germline, CDR1 SGHRS and CDR2 YFSETQ. This CDR3 is 15 amino acids long. CDR3 region: CASSLIGTGANVLTF.

The chain couples TRBV10-2 to TRBJ1-5. The V gene's germline CDR1 is WSHSY and CDR2 SAAADI. CDR3 length: 13 residues. CDR3 loop: CASSESVEGPQHF.

This sequence joins TRBV27 and TRBJ1-1; absent DNA, TCRdb's TRBD1 call cannot be checked. CDR1 MNHEY and CDR2 SMNVEV come from the germline V gene (reference sequence). The CDR3 loop spans 16 amino acids. The CDR3 sequence: CASSLLGQGENTEAFF.

The genes are TRBV10-3 and TRBJ2-1; TCRdb selects TRBD2, and the lack of DNA leaves this call unchecked. CDR3 length: 13 residues. Germline assignment: CDR1 ENHRY and CDR2 SYGVKD. CDR3 protein: CATKSLGDNEQFF.

The rearrangement uses TRBV12-3 or TRBV12-4 and TRBJ1-5. CDR3 length equals 14 residues. CDR3 residues: CASSFGRLDQPQHF.

This CDR3 is CASSTGASSGNTIYF. The V and J genes are TRBV5-1 and TRBJ1-3. Germline CDR1 and CDR2: SGHRS and YFSETQ. The CDR3 covers 15 residues.

The chain employs TRBV7-9 and TRBJ2-5; TCRdb picks TRBD1, but there is no DNA to check that call. The length of the CDR3 is 13 residues. Germline V gene lookup returns CDR1 SEHNR and CDR2 FQNEAQ (reference sequence). The CDR3 loop reads CASSKGGAETQYF.

The chain joins TRBV20-1 to TRBJ1-5; checking the TCRdb D call of TRBD1 is not possible without DNA. The CDR3 has 15 amino acids. Germline V CDR1 and CDR2: DFQATT, SNEGSKA (reference sequence). CDR3 region: CSASHGQGSNQPQHF.

The rearrangement uses TRBV5-1 and TRBJ2-3; the TRBD2 assignment by TCRdb is unverifiable without DNA. The CDR3 runs to 21 residues. The V gene's germline CDR1 is SGHRS and CDR2 YFSETQ. The CDR3 here is CASSLEPPTLTRQGDTDTQYF.

This chain joins TRBV3-1 and TRBJ1-5; TCRdb reports TRBD1, a call that lacks DNA to check it against. Germline V gene sequence: CDR1 LGHDT, CDR2 YNNKEL (reference sequence). This CDR3 has 16 residues. CDR3: CASSQAGGQGDQPQHF. Full variable domain (rest looked up from reference TRBV3-1 and TRBJ1-5): DTAVSQTPKYLVTQMGNDKSIKCEQNLGHDTMYWYKQDSKKFLKIMFSYNNKELIINETVPNRFSPKSPDKAHLNLHINSLELGDSAVYFCASSQAGGQGDQPQHFGDGTRLSIL.

This chain links TRBV10-3 with TRBJ1-3. Germline V gives CDR1 ENHRY, CDR2 SYGVKD. The CDR3 has 13 amino acids. CDR3 protein: CAIRDSSGNTIYF.

The chain joins TRBV18 to TRBJ1-4; TCRdb outputs TRBD1, but without DNA this stays unchecked. The CDR3 is made up of 15 amino acids. Germline V lookup: CDR1 KGHSH, CDR2 LQKENI. The CDR3 here is CASSPSSGVREKLFF.

V and J are TRBV3-1 and TRBJ2-3; with no DNA, the TCRdb D assignment of TRBD1 cannot be verified. CDR1 and CDR2 from the germline V gene are LGHDT and YNNKEL (reference sequence). The CDR3 has 18 residues. This chain's CDR3 is CASSQDQWSNRIEDTQYF.

The CDR3 loop is CASSSGGAYEQYF. The chain is built from TRBV2 and TRBJ2-7; TCRdb gives TRBD1 as the D gene, but with no DNA this cannot be confirmed. The CDR3 is 13 residues long. CDR1 is SNHLY and CDR2 is FYNNEI in the germline V gene.

The chain employs TRBV7-2 and TRBJ2-5; TCRdb lists TRBD2, though no DNA is available to test this call. Germline CDR1 is SGHTA and CDR2 is FQGNSA. This CDR3 has 15 residues. CDR3 residues: CASSLASPGTETQYF.

This chain joins TRBV4-1 and TRBJ2-3. Per germline, CDR1 MGHRA and CDR2 YSYEKL. This CDR3 is built from 15 residues. Here the CDR3 reads CASSQDGQSTDTQYF.

The chain couples TRBV12-3 or TRBV12-4 to TRBJ1-2; the D call of TRBD1 rests on TCRdb alone, since no DNA is present to check it. The CDR3 sequence is 12 residues long. The CDR3 sequence is CASSQGFNGYTF.

V gene TRBV10-3 combines with J gene TRBJ1-2; TCRdb calls TRBD1, which cannot be checked without DNA. CDR1 is ENHRY, CDR2 SYGVKD, per germline. This CDR3 has 13 residues. CDR3 residues: CAMMGQGNYGYTF.

The chain recombines TRBV9 with TRBJ2-3; no DNA is available, so the TRBD1 call from TCRdb remains unchecked. Germline loops: CDR1 SGDLS, CDR2 YYNGEE. The CDR3 has 15 amino acids. CDR3 protein: CASSVAGQHTDTQYF. Full variable domain (outside the CDR3, taken from reference TRBV9 and TRBJ2-3): DSGVTQTPKHLITATGQRVTLRCSPRSGDLSVYWYQQSLDQGLQFLIQYYNGEERAKGNILERFSAQQFPDLHSELNLSSLELGDSALYFCASSVAGQHTDTQYFGPGTRLTVL.

The chain joins TRBV2 to TRBJ1-1. CDR1 is SNHLY, CDR2 FYNNEI, per germline. CDR3 size: 11 residues. CDR3 sequence reads: CASTLNTEAFF. Filled out from reference TRBV2 and TRBJ1-1, the complete variable domain reads EPEVTQTPSHQVTQMGQEVILRCVPISNHLYFYWYRQILGQKVEFLVSFYNNEISEKSEIFDDQFSVERPDGSNFTLKIRSTKLEDSAMYFCASTLNTEAFFGQGTRLTVV.

V and J are TRBV5-1 and TRBJ2-5; checking the TCRdb D call of TRBD1 is not possible without DNA. Germline V gives CDR1 SGHRS, CDR2 YFSETQ. There are 14 residues in the CDR3. The CDR3 loop reads CASSPADSLETQYF.

The genes are TRBV7-6 and TRBJ1-4. Germline lookup yields CDR1 SGHVS and CDR2 FNYEAQ. CDR3 size: 14 residues. The chain's CDR3 is CASSLGLLSGKLFF.